The text below deals with one TCR beta chain. It lacks a known antigen. Base qualities are not provided; no much larger clone lies one nucleotide away. This sample stems from a study of circulating tumor DNA in untreated peripheral T-cell lymphoma (dated by TCRdb to the early 2020s). Overall results and qualifications from the work: Tumor-specific clonotypes turned up in about 76% of patients, identified from roughly 86% of baseline tissues and from about 67% of baseline serum samples.

Receptors were amplified or captured by the immunoSEQ multiplex PCR assay. Imported from immuneACCESS, the table was reduced by TCRdb to in-frame sequences with V and J called. These copies leave out some clones; in studies compared against another copy, an unresolved V gene accounts for under half, and the cause of the remainder is not known. A total of about 10,000 clones appear in this sample, around 74% of them only once. The ten largest account for around 30% of the sample. To find tumor-specific TCR clonotypes, researchers sequenced baseline tumor tissue that had been collected prior to treatment. In a trial, the study monitored patients with peripheral T-cell lymphoma who were getting frontline treatment by applying next-generation sequencing to their T-cell receptor sequences. CDR1 is given as SGHNT and CDR2 as YENEEA, both from the germline V gene. V and J lose 3 bases and 6 bases, and a span of 17 bases separates them. The CDR3 covers 15 residues, taking in both the cysteine and the phenylalanine. Only the CDR3 DNA stays, 45 bases, in frame from base 1.

This TCR was sampled from a human donor with peripheral T-cell lymphoma. The sequence is built from TRBV11-3 and TRBJ1-1; the D segment could be TRBD1, given 5 matching bases. The sample consisted of tumor tissue. CDR3 reads: CASSLVGLRIAEAFF. The DNA sequence is TGTGCCAGCAGCTTGGTGGGGCTGAGAATCGCTGAAGCTTTCTTT.